The sequence of this TCR beta chain was determined in a study of a mutant IDH1 vaccine in newly diagnosed glioma. In the study overall: Across weeks 1, 3, 5, 7, 11, 15, 19 and 23, patients received a vaccination each time, eight in all. Vaccine dosing followed radiotherapy by 4-6 weeks, or accompanied temozolomide cycles. Study-level points and caveats: Evidence of vaccine-induced immune responses was documented in about 93% of patients. Pseudoprogression seemed unlinked to shifts in top peripheral T cell clonotypes.

CDR1 is ENHRY and CDR2 is SYGVKD in the germline V gene. The CDR3 is 20 amino acids. The V gene end was trimmed by 3 bases and the J gene end by 1 base; junction bases not matched to a gene: 12. Documented time point: week 23, last vaccination. The vaccine gave 300 ug of a 20-mer mutant IDH1 peptide subcutaneously per dose. Assay: immunoSEQ multiplex PCR; the TCRdb copy retains only in-frame clones and omits some. Of tens of thousands of clones listed, approximately 80% are singletons. On this clone itself: What it recognizes is unknown.

Sample: PBMCs, taken from a glioma patient whose treatment included an IDH1 peptide vaccine. The clonotype comes from a man aged 35 to 55 with glioma. The chain combines TRBV10-3 with TRBJ2-5, with TRBD2 matching 15 bases. The CDR3 DNA reads TGTGCCATCAGTGACGTGGGGACTAGCGGGAGGTCTTTGTTCCAAGAGACCCAGTACTTC. This codes for CAISDVGTSGRSLFQETQYF.